Below are 18 T cell receptor beta chains sequenced from a single sample in a study of blood T cell repertoires in COVID-19. Generated by immunoSEQ multiplex PCR, the TCRdb table keeps only in-frame clones and is missing some. The sample consists of roughly 240,000 clones, approximately 83% of them appearing once. The sample comprised peripheral blood. The receptors here all came from a woman aged 25 to 39 who had recovered from COVID-19.

The J gene is TRBJ1-1, the V gene TRBV29-1; D is uncertain. V shed 4 bases and J shed 5 bases, with 14 bases lying between them. The length of the CDR3 is 13 residues. Germline loops: CDR1 SQVTM, CDR2 ANQGSEA. In DNA form, the CDR3 reads TGCAGCGTTGGAAGCGGTTCGAAGACTGAAGCTTTCTTT. Translating it yields CSVGSGSKTEAFF.

This clone was found many times. The chain joins TRBV3-1 (or the pseudogene TRBV3-2) to TRBJ1-3; D not certain. The CDR3 runs 12 residues. CDR1 is LGHDT and CDR2 is YNNKEL in the germline V gene (reference sequence). With 5 bases removed from V and 3 bases from J, the gap between germline ends came to 5 bases. The CDR3 coding sequence is TGTGCCAGCAGCTTTCTTGGAAACACCATATATTTT. As protein: CASSFLGNTIYF.

The chain couples TRBV5-1 to TRBJ2-1; 11 bases agree with TRBD2. Germline lookup yields CDR1 SGHRS and CDR2 YFSETQ. V lost 3 bases and J lost 9; bases outside the gene matches: 8. CDR3 length equals 15 residues. CDR3 sequence reads: CASSSSGTSGSEQFF. CDR3 bases: TGCGCCAGCAGCTCCTCCGGGACTAGCGGCAGTGAGCAGTTCTTC.

The genes are TRBV4-3 and TRBJ1-3, with 7 bases identical to TRBD1. Germline trimming cut 3 bases from V and 4 bases from J; bases unmatched to any gene: 0. Germline V gene lookup returns CDR1 LGHNA and CDR2 YSLEER. The CDR3 is 13 residues long. The CDR3 nucleotides are TGCGCCAGCAGCCAGGGACAGGGAAACACCATATATTTT. Protein product: CASSQGQGNTIYF.

V usage is TRBV19 and J usage is TRBJ2-5, with a weak D call TRBD2 (6 bases). Germline V gene sequence: CDR1 LNHDA, CDR2 SQIVND (reference sequence). V was trimmed by 3 bases and J by 3 bases, leaving 17 bases between them. This CDR3 is built from 16 residues. CDR3 sequence: CASSILGPGEKETQYF. For the CDR3, the DNA is TGTGCCAGTAGTATTTTAGGCCCGGGGGAAAAAGAGACCCAGTACTTC.

This chain connects TRBV19 to TRBJ2-1; D is possibly TRBD1 (5 bases). Trimming removed 10 bases from V and 0 bases from J, with 19 bases in between. This CDR3 spans 16 amino acids. Germline CDR1 LNHDA, CDR2 SQIVND (reference sequence). DNA of the CDR3: TGTGCCACCTCCGGCAGTAGACAGAACTCCTACAATGAGCAGTTCTTC. Its protein product is CATSGSRQNSYNEQFF.

V is TRBV15 and J is TRBJ1-1; TRBD1 agrees at 9 bases. The junction had 6 bases not matched to a gene; V was cut back by 2 bases and J by 5 bases. CDR1 and CDR2 from the germline V gene are LNHNV and YYDKDF (reference sequence). The length of the CDR3 is 15 residues. The CDR3 loop is CATSRPTGGFTEAFF. Here the CDR3 DNA reads TGTGCCACCAGCAGACCCACAGGGGGCTTTACTGAAGCTTTCTTT. Filled out from reference TRBV15 and TRBJ1-1, the complete variable domain reads DAMVIQNPRYQVTQFGKPVTLSCSQTLNHNVMYWYQQKSSQAPKLLFHYYDKDFNNEADTPDNFQSRRPNTSFCFLDIRSPGLGDTAMYLCATSRPTGGFTEAFFGQGTRLTVV.

The rearrangement links TRBV27 to TRBJ1-2, with D possibly matching TRBD1 (6 bases). The CDR3 covers 15 residues. The germline V gene encodes CDR1 MNHEY and CDR2 SMNVEV (reference sequence). V lost 5 bases and J lost 8, with 21 bases in between. The CDR3 reads CASSPHEGGREGYTF. CDR3 sequence (DNA): TGTGCCAGCAGTCCACACGAAGGGGGACGAGAGGGCTACACCTTC.

V gene TRBV24-1 combines with J gene TRBJ1-1; D not certain. Trimming took off 9 bases at V and 3 bases at J, with 10 bases between the two ends. This CDR3 is 12 amino acids long. The germline V gene encodes CDR1 KGHDR and CDR2 SFDVKD. CDR3 loop: CATLAADTEAFF. CDR3 nucleotide sequence: TGTGCCACCCTGGCGGCAGACACTGAAGCTTTCTTT.

This clone was seen only once. The chain is built from TRBV7-9 and TRBJ2-3; D perhaps matches TRBD2 (6 bases). This CDR3 contains 16 residues. V gave up 4 bases and J gave up 3 bases, with 17 bases separating them. CDR1 and CDR2 (germline): SEHNR, FQNEAQ (reference sequence). This CDR3 is CASSSRRDGITDTQYF. The DNA for the CDR3 is TGTGCCAGCAGCTCCCGGCGGGACGGAATAACAGATACGCAGTATTTT.

This clone appeared a single time. The chain uses TRBV30 and TRBJ1-6, with 8 bases aligning to TRBD1. The germline CDR1 and CDR2 sequences are GTSNPN and SVGIG (reference sequence). J gave up 7 bases and V 3 bases, and 5 bases lay outside the gene matches. The CDR3 contains 14 residues. The CDR3 is CAWSQDRGNSPLHF. The CDR3 DNA reads as TGTGCCTGGAGCCAAGACAGGGGAAATTCACCCCTCCACTTT.

J is TRBJ2-4 and V is TRBV11-2, with TRBD2 matching 8 bases. CDR3 length: 16 residues. The germline V gene encodes CDR1 SGHAT and CDR2 FQNNGV. V lost 3 bases to trimming and J lost 2 bases; unmatched junction nucleotides: 6. The CDR3 reads CASSFVTSGTKNIQYF. The CDR3 nucleotides read TGTGCCAGCAGCTTCGTTACTAGCGGTACCAAAAACATTCAGTACTTC.

The V call is TRBV28, the J call TRBJ2-7; 9 bases line up with TRBD1. The CDR3 is made up of 13 amino acids. V lost 8 bases to trimming and J lost 0 bases; unmatched junction nucleotides: 2. Looked up from germline, CDR1 is MDHEN and CDR2 is SYDVKM. CDR3 in amino acids: CASSTGGSYEQYF. The CDR3 region has the DNA TGTGCCAGCTCGACAGGGGGCTCCTACGAGCAGTACTTC. Looking up the rest from reference TRBV28 and TRBJ2-7 gives the full variable domain: DVKVTQSSRYLVKRTGEKVFLECVQDMDHENMFWYRQDPGLGLRLIYFSYDVKMKEKGDIPEGYSVSREKKERFSLILESASTNQTSMYLCASSTGGSYEQYFGPGTRLTVT.

The rearrangement joins TRBV30 to TRBJ1-1, with unresolved D. V was shortened by 0 bases and J by 7 bases, with 15 bases between the two germline ends. Germline assignment: CDR1 GTSNPN and CDR2 SVGIG (reference sequence). There are 14 residues in the CDR3. The CDR3 sequence: CAWSVLPHSGEAFF. The DNA of the CDR3 is TGTGCCTGGAGTGTATTACCTCACTCGGGTGAAGCTTTCTTT. Full variable domain (missing parts from reference TRBV30 and TRBJ1-1): SQTIHQWPATLVQPVGSPLSLECTVEGTSNPNLYWYRQAAGRGLQLLFYSVGIGQISSEVPQNLSASRPQDRQFILSSKKLLLSDSGFYLCAWSVLPHSGEAFFGQGTRLTVV.

The rearrangement joins TRBV6-5 to TRBJ2-5; the match to TRBD2 covers 7 bases. This CDR3 has 15 residues. CDR1 is MNHEY and CDR2 is SVGAGI in the germline V gene. Trimming cost V 5 bases and J 5 bases; bases outside gene matches: 11. As DNA, the CDR3 is TGTGCCAGCAGTCCCGGACGCGGACTAGGCGAGACCCAGTACTTC. Translation gives CASSPGRGLGETQYF.

V usage is TRBV5-4 and J usage is TRBJ1-1; no reliable D call. V was clipped by 3 bases and J by 2 bases, with 8 bases between them. Looked up from germline, CDR1 is SGHNT and CDR2 is YYREEE (reference sequence). CDR3 size: 13 residues. CDR3 nucleotides: TGTGCCAGCAGCTACACAGCAAACACTGAAGCTTTCTTT. Translation gives CASSYTANTEAFF.

This clone was counted between two and nine times. The chain uses TRBV29-1 and TRBJ2-7; TRBD1 matches at 7 bases. The J segment lost 3 bases and the V segment lost 6 bases, leaving 8 bases of the junction unmatched. The CDR3 consists of 13 residues. Germline V gives CDR1 SQVTM, CDR2 ANQGSEA. In nucleotides, the CDR3 is TGCAGCGTGACAGGGACGGCAGGCTACGAGCAGTACTTC. Encoded protein: CSVTGTAGYEQYF.

J is TRBJ1-1 and V is TRBV9; 8 nucleotides match TRBD1. V was clipped by 1 base and J by 1 base; unmatched bases: 0. Per germline, CDR1 SGDLS and CDR2 YYNGEE. The CDR3 extends over 14 amino acids. In nucleotides, the CDR3 is TGTGCCAGCAGCGTACAGGGGGCGAACACTGAAGCTTTCTTT. It yields the protein CASSVQGANTEAFF.